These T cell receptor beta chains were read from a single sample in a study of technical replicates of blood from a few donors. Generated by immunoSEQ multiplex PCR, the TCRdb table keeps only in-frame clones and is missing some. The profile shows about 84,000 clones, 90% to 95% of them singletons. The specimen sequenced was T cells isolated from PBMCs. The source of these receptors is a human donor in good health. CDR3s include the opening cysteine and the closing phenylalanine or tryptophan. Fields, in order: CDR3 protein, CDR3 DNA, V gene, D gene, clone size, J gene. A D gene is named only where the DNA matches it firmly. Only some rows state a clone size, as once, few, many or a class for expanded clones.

CDR3aa: CASSLSDRGQETQYF
CDR3nt: TGTGCCAGCAGCCTTTCAGACAGGGGCCAAGAGACCCAGTACTTC
v_gene: TRBV28
d_gene: TRBD1
abundance: NA
j_gene: TRBJ2-5

CDR3aa: CASSQSRVDRDTQYF
CDR3nt: TGTGCCAGCAGCCAGAGCAGGGTCGATCGAGATACGCAGTATTTT
v_gene: TRBV16
d_gene: NA
abundance: NA
j_gene: TRBJ2-3

CDR3aa: CASSDRAQETQYF
CDR3nt: TGTGCCAGCAGTGACAGGGCCCAAGAGACCCAGTACTTC
v_gene: TRBV2
d_gene: NA
abundance: NA
j_gene: TRBJ2-5

CDR3aa: CASSWTGVTEAFF
CDR3nt: TGTGCCAGCAGTTGGACAGGGGTCACTGAAGCTTTCTTT
v_gene: TRBV27
d_gene: TRBD1
abundance: NA
j_gene: TRBJ1-1

CDR3aa: CASGLTASGTGVLSSGNTIYF
CDR3nt: TGTGCTAGTGGTTTGACAGCCTCCGGGACAGGGGTTCTTAGCTCTGGAAACACCATATATTTT
v_gene: TRBV12-5
d_gene: TRBD1
abundance: NA
j_gene: TRBJ1-3

CDR3aa: CASSPGQGDEKLFF
CDR3nt: TGTGCCAGCAGCCCGGGACAGGGAGATGAAAAACTGTTTTTT
v_gene: TRBV13
d_gene: TRBD1
abundance: NA
j_gene: TRBJ1-4

CDR3aa: CASSPVGGSSYEQYF
CDR3nt: TGTGCCAGTAGTCCTGTGGGCGGGAGCTCCTACGAGCAGTACTTC
v_gene: TRBV19
d_gene: TRBD2
abundance: NA
j_gene: TRBJ2-7

CDR3aa: CASRTGQGGADTQYF
CDR3nt: TGTGCCAGCAGGACGGGACAGGGTGGAGCAGATACGCAGTATTTT
v_gene: TRBV2
d_gene: TRBD1
abundance: NA
j_gene: TRBJ2-3

CDR3aa: CAWGQTPSEQYF
CDR3nt: TGTGCCTGGGGACAGACCCCCTCCGAGCAGTACTTC
v_gene: TRBV30
d_gene: NA
abundance: NA
j_gene: TRBJ2-7

CDR3aa: CATETGAGGYGYTF
CDR3nt: TGTGCCACCGAAACCGGGGCGGGAGGCTATGGCTACACCTTC
v_gene: TRBV19
d_gene: NA
abundance: NA
j_gene: TRBJ1-2

CDR3aa: CASITQPTANQETQYF
CDR3nt: TGCGCCAGCATTACCCAACCGACAGCCAACCAAGAGACCCAGTACTTC
v_gene: TRBV5-1
d_gene: NA
abundance: NA
j_gene: TRBJ2-5

CDR3aa: CASSQPDRTSSYEQYF
CDR3nt: TGCGCCAGCAGTCAACCTGACAGGACGAGCTCCTACGAGCAGTACTTC
v_gene: TRBV23-1
d_gene: NA
abundance: few
j_gene: TRBJ2-7

CDR3aa: CACGAVSYEQYF
CDR3nt: TGTGCCTGCGGGGCCGTCTCCTACGAGCAGTACTTC
v_gene: TRBV6-6
d_gene: NA
abundance: NA
j_gene: TRBJ2-7

CDR3aa: CASSEHETRVPYEQYF
CDR3nt: TGTGCCAGCAGTGAACACGAGACTAGGGTCCCCTACGAGCAGTACTTC
v_gene: TRBV25-1
d_gene: NA
abundance: NA
j_gene: TRBJ2-7

CDR3aa: CASSLSLRGVYGYTF
CDR3nt: TGTGCCAGCAGTTTATCTTTAAGGGGCGTCTATGGCTACACCTTC
v_gene: TRBV28
d_gene: NA
abundance: NA
j_gene: TRBJ1-2

CDR3aa: CASSFRGGDGYTF
CDR3nt: TGTGCCAGCAGCTTTCGGGGGGGAGATGGCTACACCTTC
v_gene: TRBV7-3
d_gene: NA
abundance: NA
j_gene: TRBJ1-2

CDR3aa: CASRLGHLKNIQYF
CDR3nt: TGTGCCAGCAGGCTGGGACATCTCAAAAACATTCAGTACTTC
v_gene: TRBV6-1
d_gene: NA
abundance: NA
j_gene: TRBJ2-4

CDR3aa: CSARTRNEQFF
CDR3nt: TGCAGTGCTAGGACTAGAAATGAGCAGTTCTTC
v_gene: TRBV20-1
d_gene: NA
abundance: once
j_gene: TRBJ2-1

CDR3aa: CASRQNSGNTIYF
CDR3nt: TGTGCCAGCCGACAGAACTCTGGAAACACCATATATTTT
v_gene: TRBV6-5
d_gene: NA
abundance: NA
j_gene: TRBJ1-3

CDR3aa: CSVNRGKETQYF
CDR3nt: TGCAGCGTTAACCGGGGAAAAGAGACCCAGTACTTC
v_gene: TRBV29-1
d_gene: NA
abundance: NA
j_gene: TRBJ2-5

CDR3aa: CASSQDEDQPQHF
CDR3nt: TGTGCCAGCAGCCAAGACGAGGATCAGCCCCAGCATTTT
v_gene: TRBV4-2
d_gene: NA
abundance: NA
j_gene: TRBJ1-5

CDR3aa: CASSLRRAGNTIYF
CDR3nt: TGCGCCAGCAGTCTTCGACGGGCTGGAAACACCATATATTTT
v_gene: TRBV23-1
d_gene: NA
abundance: NA
j_gene: TRBJ1-3

CDR3aa: CASSETNGYTF
CDR3nt: TGTGCCAGCAGTGAAACAAACGGCTACACCTTC
v_gene: TRBV2
d_gene: NA
abundance: NA
j_gene: TRBJ1-2

CDR3aa: CASSVGSLAGGSYEQYF
CDR3nt: TGTGCCAGCAGCGTAGGGTCACTAGCGGGAGGGTCCTACGAGCAGTACTTC
v_gene: TRBV9
d_gene: TRBD2
abundance: NA
j_gene: TRBJ2-7

CDR3aa: CASSQKPTDLETQYF
CDR3nt: TGTGCCAGCAGCCAAAAACCGACAGATCTTGAGACCCAGTACTTC
v_gene: TRBV28
d_gene: NA
abundance: NA
j_gene: TRBJ2-5

CDR3aa: CASSSERGFYEQYF
CDR3nt: TGTGCCAGCTCATCCGAGCGGGGATTCTACGAGCAGTACTTC
v_gene: TRBV18
d_gene: TRBD2
abundance: NA
j_gene: TRBJ2-7

CDR3aa: CASSFPRSSYEQYF
CDR3nt: TGTGCCAGCAGTTTCCCCCGTAGCTCCTACGAGCAGTACTTC
v_gene: TRBV28
d_gene: NA
abundance: NA
j_gene: TRBJ2-7

CDR3aa: CASSSPRGSTQFF
CDR3nt: TGTGCCAGCAGCTCTCCCCGCGGGAGCACACAGTTCTTC
v_gene: TRBV7-6
d_gene: TRBD2
abundance: NA
j_gene: TRBJ2-1

CDR3aa: CASSSGRGGAEQFF
CDR3nt: TGCGCCAGCAGCTCGGGTCGCGGGGGGGCTGAGCAGTTCTTC
v_gene: TRBV5-1
d_gene: TRBD2
abundance: NA
j_gene: TRBJ2-1

CDR3aa: CASMLREGPYNEQFF
CDR3nt: TGCGCCAGCATGTTGCGGGAGGGACCCTACAATGAGCAGTTCTTC
v_gene: TRBV5-1
d_gene: TRBD2
abundance: NA
j_gene: TRBJ2-1

CDR3aa: CASSPGGPNEKLFF
CDR3nt: TGTGCCAGCTCACCGGGAGGGCCGAATGAAAAACTGTTTTTT
v_gene: TRBV18
d_gene: NA
abundance: NA
j_gene: TRBJ1-4

CDR3aa: CAWSPLRNTEAFF
CDR3nt: TGTGCCTGGAGTCCCCTCCGGAACACTGAAGCTTTCTTT
v_gene: TRBV30
d_gene: NA
abundance: NA
j_gene: TRBJ1-1

CDR3aa: CASSLWEYWDEQFF
CDR3nt: TGTGCCAGCTCACTGTGGGAGTACTGGGATGAGCAGTTCTTC
v_gene: TRBV18
d_gene: NA
abundance: once
j_gene: TRBJ2-1

CDR3aa: CASSLGGLAGVTGELFF
CDR3nt: TGTGCCAGCAGCTTAGGGGGACTAGCGGGGGTCACCGGGGAGCTGTTTTTT
v_gene: TRBV7-9
d_gene: TRBD2
abundance: NA
j_gene: TRBJ2-2

CDR3aa: CASSPGLARETQYF
CDR3nt: TGCGCCAGCAGCCCCGGCCTAGCGAGGGAGACCCAGTACTTC
v_gene: TRBV4-1
d_gene: NA
abundance: NA
j_gene: TRBJ2-5

CDR3aa: CAIRDRLLSDTGELFF
CDR3nt: TGTGCCATCAGGGACAGGCTACTTTCGGACACCGGGGAGCTGTTTTTT
v_gene: TRBV10-3
d_gene: TRBD1
abundance: NA
j_gene: TRBJ2-2

CDR3aa: CASSESVRDRYNEQFF
CDR3nt: TGCGCCAGCAGTGAGTCCGTACGGGACAGGTACAATGAGCAGTTCTTC
v_gene: TRBV10-1
d_gene: TRBD1
abundance: NA
j_gene: TRBJ2-1

CDR3aa: CASSASRVDEQYF
CDR3nt: TGCGCCAGCAGTGCTTCACGGGTTGACGAGCAGTACTTC
v_gene: TRBV10-2
d_gene: NA
abundance: NA
j_gene: TRBJ2-7

CDR3aa: CASFRKAGGRNEQFF
CDR3nt: TGTGCCAGCTTTAGGAAAGCGGGAGGGCGAAATGAGCAGTTCTTC
v_gene: TRBV6-1
d_gene: TRBD2
abundance: NA
j_gene: TRBJ2-1

CDR3aa: CASRPGTAYGYTF
CDR3nt: TGTGCCAGCAGGCCCGGGACAGCTTATGGCTACACCTTC
v_gene: TRBV28
d_gene: TRBD1
abundance: NA
j_gene: TRBJ1-2

CDR3aa: CASSQGGQASGGASYNEQFF
CDR3nt: TGTGCCAGCAGCCAAGGGGGTCAGGCTAGCGGGGGGGCCTCCTACAATGAGCAGTTCTTC
v_gene: TRBV4-2
d_gene: TRBD2
abundance: NA
j_gene: TRBJ2-1

CDR3aa: CASSRQRGAYNEQFF
CDR3nt: TGTGCCAGCAGCCGGCAGCGGGGGGCCTACAATGAGCAGTTCTTC
v_gene: TRBV11-2
d_gene: TRBD2
abundance: NA
j_gene: TRBJ2-1

CDR3aa: CASSPPPGIRETQYF
CDR3nt: TGTGCCAGCTCACCACCCCCGGGGATACGAGAGACCCAGTACTTC
v_gene: TRBV18
d_gene: NA
abundance: NA
j_gene: TRBJ2-5

CDR3aa: CASTPRHSRRWTGELFF
CDR3nt: TGCGCCAGCACCCCACGTCATAGTAGGAGATGGACCGGGGAGCTGTTTTTT
v_gene: TRBV23-1
d_gene: NA
abundance: NA
j_gene: TRBJ2-2

CDR3aa: CASRGRGWEKLFF
CDR3nt: TGTGCCAGCAGGGGAAGGGGGTGGGAAAAACTGTTTTTT
v_gene: TRBV28
d_gene: NA
abundance: NA
j_gene: TRBJ1-4

CDR3aa: CASSYPFGTLPYEQYF
CDR3nt: TGTGCCAGCAGTTACCCTTTCGGGACACTGCCCTACGAGCAGTACTTC
v_gene: TRBV6-6
d_gene: NA
abundance: NA
j_gene: TRBJ2-7

CDR3aa: CASSEQAKQYF
CDR3nt: TGTGCCAGCAGCGAACAGGCGAAGCAGTACTTC
v_gene: TRBV4-2
d_gene: NA
abundance: NA
j_gene: TRBJ2-7

CDR3aa: CASTTWTGGERQPQHF
CDR3nt: TGTGCCAGCACTACCTGGACAGGGGGCGAACGTCAGCCCCAGCATTTT
v_gene: TRBV27
d_gene: TRBD1
abundance: NA
j_gene: TRBJ1-5

CDR3aa: CASTRAEGAPGAFF
CDR3nt: TGTGCCAGCACCCGGGCCGAGGGGGCTCCAGGAGCTTTCTTT
v_gene: TRBV6-6
d_gene: TRBD1
abundance: NA
j_gene: TRBJ1-1

CDR3aa: CTSSQEGGADTGELFF
CDR3nt: TGCACCAGCAGCCAAGAGGGGGGGGCCGACACCGGGGAGCTGTTTTTT
v_gene: TRBV1
d_gene: NA
abundance: NA
j_gene: TRBJ2-2

CDR3aa: CASSLAGLRGAGNTIYF
CDR3nt: TGCGCCAGCAGCTTGGCCGGACTACGAGGGGCTGGAAACACCATATATTTT
v_gene: TRBV5-1
d_gene: NA
abundance: once
j_gene: TRBJ1-3

CDR3aa: CASSGRQFTDTQYF
CDR3nt: TGTGCCAGCAGTGGGAGACAGTTCACAGATACGCAGTATTTT
v_gene: TRBV25-1
d_gene: NA
abundance: NA
j_gene: TRBJ2-3

CDR3aa: CASSTYGVEAFF
CDR3nt: TGTGCCAGTAGTACTTACGGAGTTGAAGCTTTCTTT
v_gene: TRBV19
d_gene: NA
abundance: once
j_gene: TRBJ1-1